This TCR beta chain was identified in a study of cytomegalovirus exposure and HLA in healthy donors. The repertoire was sequenced with immunoSEQ multiplex PCR; TCRdb's copy has only in-frame clones and lacks some. The profile shows 160,000 or so clones, 85% of them singletons. Whole-study results and caveats: Altogether, 160 or so TCR beta chains were recorded as cytomegalovirus-associated. For cytomegalovirus status, the classifier reportedly gave diagnoses with high specificity and sensitivity.

Concerning this clone itself: Its matching antigen is unknown.

The material sequenced was PBMCs. This sequence was found in a man aged 25 to 40 in good health and CMV-seropositive.

The CDR3 DNA reads as TGTGCCAGCTCAGGCGACAGCTCTGGAAACACCATATATTTT. Translation: CASSGDSSGNTIYF. This chain joins TRBV18 and TRBJ1-3; D may be TRBD1 (5 bases). The CDR3 totals 14 residues. CDR1 and CDR2 (germline): KGHSH, LQKENI. Trimming removed 5 bases from V and 0 bases from J, with 8 bases in between.